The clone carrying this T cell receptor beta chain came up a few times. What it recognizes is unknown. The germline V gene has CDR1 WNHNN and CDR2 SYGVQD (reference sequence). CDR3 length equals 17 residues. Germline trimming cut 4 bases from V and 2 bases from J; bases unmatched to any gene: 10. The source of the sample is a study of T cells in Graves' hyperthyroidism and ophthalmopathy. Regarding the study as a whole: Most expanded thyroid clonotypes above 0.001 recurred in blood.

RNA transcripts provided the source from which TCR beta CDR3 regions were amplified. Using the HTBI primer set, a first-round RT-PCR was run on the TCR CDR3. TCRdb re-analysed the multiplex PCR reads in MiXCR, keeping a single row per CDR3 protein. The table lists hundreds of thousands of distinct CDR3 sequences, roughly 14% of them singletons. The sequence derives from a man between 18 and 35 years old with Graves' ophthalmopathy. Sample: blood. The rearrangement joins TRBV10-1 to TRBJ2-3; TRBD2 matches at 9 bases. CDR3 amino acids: CASSGKPAGGPTDTQYF. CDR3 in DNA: TGCGCCAGCAGTGGCAAACCAGCGGGAGGCCCCACAGATACGCAGTATTTT.